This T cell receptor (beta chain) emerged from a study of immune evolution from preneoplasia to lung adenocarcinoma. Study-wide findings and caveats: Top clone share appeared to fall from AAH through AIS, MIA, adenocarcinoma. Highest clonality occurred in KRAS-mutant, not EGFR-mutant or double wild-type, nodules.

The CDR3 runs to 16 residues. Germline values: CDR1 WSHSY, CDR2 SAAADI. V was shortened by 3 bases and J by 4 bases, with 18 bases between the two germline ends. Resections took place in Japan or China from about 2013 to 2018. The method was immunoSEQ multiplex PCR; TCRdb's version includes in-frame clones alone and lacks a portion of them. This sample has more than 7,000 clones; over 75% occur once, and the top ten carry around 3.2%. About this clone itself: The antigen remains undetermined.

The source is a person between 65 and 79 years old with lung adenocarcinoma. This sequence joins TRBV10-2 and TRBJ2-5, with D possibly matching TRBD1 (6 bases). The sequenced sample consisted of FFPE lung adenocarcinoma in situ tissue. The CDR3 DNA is TGCGCCAGCAGTGATCGGGCTACCTCCAGGGGAGAGACCCAGTACTTC. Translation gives CASSDRATSRGETQYF.